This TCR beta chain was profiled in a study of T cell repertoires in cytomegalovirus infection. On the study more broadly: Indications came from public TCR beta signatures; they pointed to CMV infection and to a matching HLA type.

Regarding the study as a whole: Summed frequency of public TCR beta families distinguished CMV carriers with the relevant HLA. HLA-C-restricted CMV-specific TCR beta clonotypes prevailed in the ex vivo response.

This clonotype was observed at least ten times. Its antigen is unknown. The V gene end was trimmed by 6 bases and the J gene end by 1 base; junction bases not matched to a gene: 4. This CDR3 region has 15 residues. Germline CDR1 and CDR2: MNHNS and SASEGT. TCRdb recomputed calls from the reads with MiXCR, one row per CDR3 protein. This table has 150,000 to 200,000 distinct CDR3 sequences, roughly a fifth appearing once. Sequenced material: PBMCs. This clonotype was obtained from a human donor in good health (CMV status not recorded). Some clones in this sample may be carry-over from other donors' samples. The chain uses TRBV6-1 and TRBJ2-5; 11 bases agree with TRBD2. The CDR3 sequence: CASRKGTSGQETQYF. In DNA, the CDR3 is TGTGCCAGCAGGAAGGGGACTAGCGGCCAAGAGACCCAGTACTTC.